The present T cell receptor beta chain was sequenced within a study of control samples from healthy donors and cancer patients. This CDR3 has 16 residues. CDR1 and CDR2 (germline): SGHRS, YFSETQ. V was clipped by 1 base and J by 4 bases, with 17 bases between them. Sequencing was performed with immunoSEQ multiplex PCR; in TCRdb, only in-frame clones are kept and a portion is missing. Of over 80,000 clones detected, around four fifths appear once; the ten largest clones hold more than 15%. The chain combines TRBV5-1 with TRBJ2-5; D tentatively reads TRBD1 or TRBD2 (5 bases each). The sequencing sample was made of blood. This TCR came from a man younger than 45 in good health. CDR3 amino acids: CASSLSPGADRETQYF. The DNA of the CDR3 is TGCGCCAGCAGCTTGTCACCCGGGGCGGATCGAGAGACCCAGTACTTC.